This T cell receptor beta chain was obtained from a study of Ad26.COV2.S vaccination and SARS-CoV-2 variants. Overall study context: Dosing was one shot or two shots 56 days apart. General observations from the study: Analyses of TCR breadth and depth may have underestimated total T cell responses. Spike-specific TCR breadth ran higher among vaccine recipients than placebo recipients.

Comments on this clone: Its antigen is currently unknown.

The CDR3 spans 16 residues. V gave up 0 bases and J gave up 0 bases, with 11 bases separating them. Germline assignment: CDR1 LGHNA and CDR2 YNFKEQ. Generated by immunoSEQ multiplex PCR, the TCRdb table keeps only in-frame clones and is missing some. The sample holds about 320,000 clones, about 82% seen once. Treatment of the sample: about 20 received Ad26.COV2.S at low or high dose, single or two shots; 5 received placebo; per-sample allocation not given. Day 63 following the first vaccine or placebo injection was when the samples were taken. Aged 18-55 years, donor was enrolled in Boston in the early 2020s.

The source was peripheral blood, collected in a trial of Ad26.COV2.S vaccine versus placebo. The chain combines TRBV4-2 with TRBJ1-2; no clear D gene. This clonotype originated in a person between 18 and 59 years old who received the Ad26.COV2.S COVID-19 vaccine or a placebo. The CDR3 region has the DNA TGTGCCAGCAGCCAAGATGCTAACAGAGCTAACTATGGCTACACCTTC. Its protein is CASSQDANRANYGYTF.